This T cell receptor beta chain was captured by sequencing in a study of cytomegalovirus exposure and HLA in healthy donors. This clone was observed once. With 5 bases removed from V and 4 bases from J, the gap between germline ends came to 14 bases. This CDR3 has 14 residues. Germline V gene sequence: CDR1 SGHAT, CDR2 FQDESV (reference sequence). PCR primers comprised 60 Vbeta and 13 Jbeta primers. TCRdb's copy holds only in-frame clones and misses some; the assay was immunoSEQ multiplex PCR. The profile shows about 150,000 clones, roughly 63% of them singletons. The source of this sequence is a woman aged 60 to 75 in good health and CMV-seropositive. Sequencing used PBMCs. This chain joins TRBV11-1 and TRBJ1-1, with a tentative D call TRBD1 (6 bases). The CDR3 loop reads CASSVLGAGTEAFF. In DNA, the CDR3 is TGTGCCAGCAGCGTACTGGGGGCTGGCACTGAAGCTTTCTTT.